The present T cell receptor beta chain was sequenced within a study of CD8 T cell repertoires and HIV-1 epitope variants. Comments on this clone: The antigen remains undetermined.

Generated by immunoSEQ multiplex PCR, the TCRdb table keeps only in-frame clones and is missing some. The sample shows a few thousand clones, approximately 71% of them seen only once. Trimming took off 4 bases at V and 0 bases at J, with 18 bases between the two ends. The germline V gene encodes CDR1 SEHNR and CDR2 FQNEAQ (reference sequence). The CDR3 has 17 residues. This chain connects TRBV7-9 to TRBJ1-2, with D perhaps TRBD1 (6 bases). Source material: cultured CD8+ T cells derived from PBMCs. The receptor's source is a male donor with HIV. CDR3 residues: CASSSSGAATANYGYTF. The CDR3 nucleotides read TGTGCCAGCAGCTCATCGGGGGCAGCAACCGCTAACTATGGCTACACCTTC.